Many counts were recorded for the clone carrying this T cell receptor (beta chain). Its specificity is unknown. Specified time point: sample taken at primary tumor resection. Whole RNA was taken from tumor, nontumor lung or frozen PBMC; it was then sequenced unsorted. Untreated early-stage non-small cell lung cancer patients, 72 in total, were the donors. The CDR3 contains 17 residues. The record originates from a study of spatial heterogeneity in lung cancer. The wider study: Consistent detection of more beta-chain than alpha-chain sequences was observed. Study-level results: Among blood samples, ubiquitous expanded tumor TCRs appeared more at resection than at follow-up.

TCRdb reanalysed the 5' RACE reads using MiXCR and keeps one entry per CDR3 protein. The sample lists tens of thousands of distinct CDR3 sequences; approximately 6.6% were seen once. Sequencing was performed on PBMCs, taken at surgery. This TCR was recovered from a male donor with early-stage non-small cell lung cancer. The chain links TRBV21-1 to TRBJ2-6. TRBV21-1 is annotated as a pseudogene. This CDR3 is CASSKVTEQSGANVLTF. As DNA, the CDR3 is TGTGCCAGCAGCAAAGTAACAGAGCAGTCTGGGGCCAACGTCCTGACTTTC.